A few counts support the clone carrying this TCR beta chain. Assay used: immunoSEQ multiplex PCR; TCRdb lists only in-frame clones, some missing. The table lists about 220,000 clones, 75% to 90% of them singletons. The length of the CDR3 is 14 residues. The junction had 2 bases not matched to a gene; V was cut back by 5 bases and J by 1 base. Germline CDR1 is MNHEY and CDR2 is SVGAGI. This sample was taken from a study of blood T cell repertoires in COVID-19. Overall study: Whether acute or convalescent, the COVID-19 samples came from the United States, Italy and Spain.

The chain links TRBV6-5 to TRBJ2-1; 7 nucleotides align to TRBD1. This clonotype was sampled from a woman in her thirties who had recovered from COVID-19. The sample taken for sequencing was peripheral blood. The CDR3 sequence is CASSTQGSYNEQFF. In DNA, the CDR3 is TGTGCCAGCAGTACACAGGGGTCCTACAATGAGCAGTTCTTC.